This record looks at one T cell receptor beta chain sequence and its context. Its antigen is not yet known. No base quality information exists; no much larger clone differs at one position. This sample was taken from a study of blood T cell repertoires in COVID-19 (dated by TCRdb to about 2020). Looking at the study overall: The collaborator samples originated in the United States, Italy and Spain and spanned the acute and convalescent phases of COVID-19. The prospective study material was composed of cDNA or gDNA derived from T cells, B-cell-depleted T cells, or PBMCs. Subjects who had been exposed to COVID-19, were actively infected with it, or had recovered from it provided the deeply sampled blood TCRbeta repertoires that made up the dataset. The repertoires were made available in a free public database intended to serve as a resource for research on the immune response to SARS-CoV-2. Samples were obtained from the ongoing ImmuneRACE study (first 160 participants) and from over 1,000 subjects provided by 6 global collaborators. Nearly every sample came with metadata listing a de-identified subject ID, COVID-19 status, age in years and sex. Where HLA class I and class II types were available, the types were taken from metadata supplied by the sample provider, not from assay-based typing.

Whole blood was collected in K2EDTA tubes by collaborating institutions according to the institutions' own protocols. Collaborator samples were shipped for TCRbeta analysis as frozen whole blood, isolated PBMCs, or DNA extracted from either sample type. Its CDR3 holds 9 amino acids, cysteine through phenylalanine. Only the CDR3 DNA stays, 27 bases, in frame from base 1. Via the germline V gene, CDR1 is SGHTA and CDR2 FQGTGA. V and J lose 8 bases and 4 bases, and a span of 2 bases separates them. Broader findings and caveats from the paper: Clinical and demographic metadata were provided uncurated, with the amount varying by source and participant.

TCRbeta CDR3 regions were amplified from genomic DNA using the immunoSEQ Assay, a bias-controlled multiplex PCR. Concerning the study's data processing: Within the assay, amplification of reference gene primers was used to estimate how many nucleated cells each sample contained. Sequence reads were collapsed and filtered to measure the absolute abundance of every unique TCRbeta CDR3 rearrangement. Productive Simpson clonality was computed per sample as the square root of Simpson's diversity index over productive rearrangements. TCRdb limited this immuneACCESS table to in-frame rearrangements with V and J called. A share of clones is missing; checked studies link under half to unresolved V genes, and the rest is unexplained. D and trimming come from the DNA, and the V and J calls and clone size come from that table. The sample data list under 200,000 clones, and about 93% of these were observed just once. The leading ten clones occupy 0.53% of the sample.

The sequence was collected from a man aged 45-60 years with acute or convalescent COVID-19. Recombination connected TRBV7-3 to TRBJ2-5, with the D gene not confidently named. Sequencing used peripheral blood. CDR3 sequence: CASRETQYF. At the DNA level, the sequence is TGTGCCAGCCGAGAGACCCAGTACTTC.